This passage covers 29 T cell receptor beta chains from one sample sequenced in a study of OX40 agonist ivuxolimab in advanced cancers. Sequencing used immunoSEQ multiplex PCR; TCRdb keeps in-frame clones, though not all of them. The sample yields roughly 90,000 clones, 70% to 90% seen once. The sequences come from CD4+ or CD8+ T cells sorted from blood, collected in a trial of the OX40 agonist ivuxolimab. These receptors were collected from an adult with an advanced solid tumor such as melanoma, head and neck, liver or kidney cancer.

J is TRBJ1-5 and V is TRBV7-2; D call uncertain. The CDR3 spans 11 residues. The germline V and J ends were trimmed by 8 bases and 6 bases, with 8 bases remaining between them. Germline V gives CDR1 SGHTA, CDR2 FQGNSA. CDR3: CASGAGQPQHF. The CDR3 nucleotides read TGTGCCAGCGGCGCGGGTCAGCCCCAGCATTTT. The complete variable domain, with remaining parts taken from reference TRBV7-2 and TRBJ1-5, reads GAGVSQSPSNKVTEKGKDVELRCDPISGHTALYWYRQSLGQGLEFLIYFQGNSAPDKSGLPSDRFSAERTGGSVSTLTIQRTQQEDSAVYLCASGAGQPQHFGDGTRLSIL.

The rearrangement joins TRBV6-6 to TRBJ2-3; the match to TRBD2 covers 12 bases. The CDR3 is 16 residues long. The germline V gene encodes CDR1 MNHNY and CDR2 SVGAGI (reference sequence). The J segment lost 3 bases and the V segment lost 4 bases, leaving 5 bases of the junction unmatched. The CDR3 nucleotides read TGTGCCAGCAGTTCTGAACTAGCGGGGGGAACAGATACGCAGTATTTT. This translates into CASSSELAGGTDTQYF.

J is TRBJ1-1 and V is TRBV7-2, with a possible D match to TRBD1 (6 bases). Trimming took off 1 base at V and 6 bases at J, with 12 bases between the two ends. Germline V CDR1 and CDR2: SGHTA, FQGNSA. CDR3 length: 14 residues. CDR3 nucleotides: TGTGCCAGCAGCTTAGTCAATAAGGGGGCTGAAGCTTTCTTT. Translated: CASSLVNKGAEAFF.

The rearrangement links TRBV7-2 to TRBJ2-5; weak D call: TRBD1 (6 bases). CDR3 length: 15 amino acids. Germline values: CDR1 SGHTA, CDR2 FQGNSA. Deletions cut 5 bases from V and 0 bases from J, with 13 bases between. The CDR3 protein is CASSAITGNQETQYF. The CDR3 nucleotides read TGTGCCAGCAGCGCGATCACAGGGAACCAAGAGACCCAGTACTTC. The whole variable domain, filled in from reference TRBV7-2 and TRBJ2-5, reads GAGVSQSPSNKVTEKGKDVELRCDPISGHTALYWYRQSLGQGLEFLIYFQGNSAPDKSGLPSDRFSAERTGGSVSTLTIQRTQQEDSAVYLCASSAITGNQETQYFGPGTRLLVL.

The gene calls are TRBV7-3 and TRBJ1-2, with D perhaps matching TRBD1 (5 bases). Trimming stripped 3 bases from V and 5 bases from J, with 13 bases between. Germline V CDR1 and CDR2: SGHTA, FQGTGA. CDR3 length: 14 residues. The CDR3 DNA reads as TGTGCCAGCAGCTTGGGGGGATCCCATTATGGCTACACCTTC. Amino acids: CASSLGGSHYGYTF. Supplemented by reference TRBV7-3 and TRBJ1-2, the full variable domain reads GAGVSQTPSNKVTEKGKYVELRCDPISGHTALYWYRQSLGQGPEFLIYFQGTGAADDSGLPNDRFFAVRPEGSVSTLKIQRTERGDSAVYLCASSLGGSHYGYTFGSGTRLTVV.

The sample holds one count of this clone. This chain joins TRBV27 and TRBJ2-7; 7 bases match TRBD1. CDR3 length: 13 amino acids. J gave up 5 bases and V 11 bases, and 12 bases lay outside the gene matches. In germline, CDR1 is MNHEY, CDR2 SMNVEV (reference sequence). CDR3 residues: CAGKRQGKDEQYF. CDR3 sequence (DNA): TGTGCCGGGAAGAGACAGGGTAAGGACGAGCAGTACTTC.

There are a few counts of this clone. The V gene is TRBV2, the J gene TRBJ1-4, with D unresolved. V dropped 4 bases and J dropped 8 bases, with 14 bases sitting between them. The length of the CDR3 is 14 residues. Per the germline V gene, CDR1 is SNHLY and CDR2 is FYNNEI. CDR3 region: CASSAATRGEKLFF. CDR3 nucleotides: TGTGCCAGCAGTGCGGCGACACGAGGAGAAAAACTGTTTTTT.

The V and J genes are TRBV5-4 and TRBJ2-3, with a weak D call TRBD1 (5 bases). CDR1 SGHNT and CDR2 YYREEE come from the germline V gene (reference sequence). The CDR3 is 12 amino acids. Trimming removed 5 bases from V and 5 bases from J, with 9 bases in between. CDR3 nucleotides: TGTGCCAGCAGTTCAGGGATAGATACGCAGTATTTT. Translated, it gives CASSSGIDTQYF.

This chain uses TRBV5-1 with TRBJ1-1; D unresolved. The V and J ends lost 0 bases and 1 base respectively, with 7 bases between them. Germline assignment: CDR1 SGHRS and CDR2 YFSETQ. This CDR3 has 14 residues. CDR3 DNA: TGCGCCAGCAGCTTGGAACACCCGAACACTGAAGCTTTCTTT. This translates into CASSLEHPNTEAFF. Full variable domain (outside the CDR3, taken from reference TRBV5-1 and TRBJ1-1): KAGVTQTPRYLIKTRGQQVTLSCSPISGHRSVSWYQQTPGQGLQFLFEYFSETQRNKGNFPGRFSGRQFSNSRSEMNVSTLELGDSALYLCASSLEHPNTEAFFGQGTRLTVV.

This chain joins TRBV5-1 and TRBJ2-2, with D possibly TRBD1 on 6 matching bases. Trimming left V 4 bases short and J 4 bases short, with 17 bases between. Looked up from germline, CDR1 is SGHRS and CDR2 is YFSETQ. The CDR3 totals 16 residues. In DNA form, the CDR3 reads TGCGCCAGCAGCAGTACAGGGAATCTGTTCACCGGGGAGCTGTTTTTT. It translates to CASSSTGNLFTGELFF.

The chain links TRBV7-2 to TRBJ2-7; the D gene is possibly TRBD1 (5 bases). V was shortened by 5 bases and J by 12 bases, with 17 bases between the two germline ends. The CDR3 spans 12 residues. Germline values: CDR1 SGHTA, CDR2 FQGNSA. For the CDR3, the DNA is TGTGCCAGCAGCCGACCCGACAGCTGGCGGTACTTC. Encoded protein: CASSRPDSWRYF. The full variable domain, its missing parts supplied by reference TRBV7-2 and TRBJ2-7, is GAGVSQSPSNKVTEKGKDVELRCDPISGHTALYWYRQSLGQGLEFLIYFQGNSAPDKSGLPSDRFSAERTGGSVSTLTIQRTQQEDSAVYLCASSRPDSWRYFGPGTRLTVT.

The chain has TRBV6-5 and TRBJ2-5; no reliable D call. The ends were cut back, 2 bases at V and 2 bases at J, with 9 bases in the middle. The CDR3 has 14 residues. Germline loops: CDR1 MNHEY, CDR2 SVGAGI. In nucleotides, the CDR3 is TGTGCCAGCAGTTACGGCTGGGCGCAAGAGACCCAGTACTTC. Translated: CASSYGWAQETQYF.

This clone occurred once. V is TRBV6-1 and J is TRBJ2-5; no clear D. The CDR3 has 14 residues. The germline V and J ends were trimmed by 4 bases and 0 bases, with 9 bases remaining between them. CDR1 MNHNS and CDR2 SASEGT come from the germline V gene. The DNA for the CDR3 is TGTGCCAGCAGTGTAGCACAGTACCAAGAGACCCAGTACTTC. This sequence encodes CASSVAQYQETQYF.

The rearrangement links TRBV7-6 to TRBJ2-1, with 13 bases lining up with TRBD2. Germline CDR1 and CDR2: SGHVS and FNYEAQ. V shed 5 bases, J shed 9 bases, and the junction held 19 bases outside the gene matches. The CDR3 is made up of 19 amino acids. The CDR3 region is CASSVASLAGGPKLGEQFF. Written as DNA, the CDR3 is TGTGCCAGCAGCGTCGCCTCACTAGCGGGGGGGCCGAAACTTGGTGAGCAGTTCTTC.

The chain couples TRBV7-2 to TRBJ2-2, with no clear D. The V end lost 5 bases, the J end lost 2 bases, and 0 bases lay between the germline ends. CDR1 and CDR2 (germline): SGHTA, FQGNSA. The CDR3 is made up of 11 amino acids. The CDR3 reads CASSNTGELFF. In DNA form, the CDR3 reads TGTGCCAGCAGCAACACCGGGGAGCTGTTTTTT.

The chain joins TRBV2 to TRBJ2-7, with 7 bases matching TRBD1. The CDR3 length is 13 residues. Germline lookup yields CDR1 SNHLY and CDR2 FYNNEI. Germline trimming cut 6 bases from V and 3 bases from J; bases unmatched to any gene: 5. The CDR3 DNA reads as TGTGCCAGCAGCCGGACAGGTAGCTACGAGCAGTACTTC. It translates to CASSRTGSYEQYF.

V is TRBV7-9 and J is TRBJ1-1; 10 nucleotides match TRBD1. Germline V lookup: CDR1 SEHNR, CDR2 FQNEAQ (reference sequence). The V segment lost 5 bases and the J segment 1 base; nucleotides outside the gene matches: 4. This CDR3 region has 15 residues. CDR3 sequence (DNA): TGTGCCAGCAGCGAGGGACAGGGGTCGAACACTGAAGCTTTCTTT. Its protein is CASSEGQGSNTEAFF.

The CDR3 nucleotides read TGTGCCAGCAGCTTTCAACCGGCGACCAAAAACATTCAGTACTTC. Protein sequence: CASSFQPATKNIQYF. J is TRBJ2-4 and V is TRBV7-9, with D uncertain. The germline CDR1 and CDR2 sequences are SEHNR and FQNEAQ (reference sequence). V lost 3 bases to trimming and J lost 2 bases, with 11 bases between them. There are 15 residues in the CDR3.

This chain links TRBV29-1 with TRBJ2-5, with unresolved D. The germline CDR1 and CDR2 sequences are SQVTM and ANQGSEA. The CDR3 is made up of 12 amino acids. Trimming pared 0 bases from V and 0 bases from J, leaving 2 bases between. The CDR3 sequence is CSVEEYQETQYF. CDR3 nucleotides: TGCAGCGTTGAAGAATACCAAGAGACCCAGTACTTC.

The chain links TRBV20-1 to TRBJ2-5, with no clear D. Germline V gives CDR1 DFQATT, CDR2 SNEGSKA (reference sequence). Between the trimmed V and J ends, which lost 2 bases and 9 bases, there was a span of 7 bases. The CDR3 is made up of 10 amino acids. CDR3 amino acids: CSARMQSQYF. The CDR3 nucleotides are TGCAGTGCTAGAATGCAGTCCCAGTACTTC.

The V call is TRBV18, the J call TRBJ1-5; D is uncertain. The CDR3 has 15 amino acids. Germline assignment: CDR1 KGHSH and CDR2 LQKENI. Deletions cut 3 bases from V and 0 bases from J, with 9 bases between. CDR3 nucleotides: TGTGCCAGCTCACCCGACACTAATAGCAATCAGCCCCAGCATTTT. It yields the protein CASSPDTNSNQPQHF.

The chain employs TRBV6-6 and TRBJ2-4, with 9 bases that match TRBD1. CDR1 and CDR2 from the germline V gene are MNHNY and SVGAGI (reference sequence). The V and J ends lost 4 bases and 13 bases, in that order; junction bases with no gene match: 8. The CDR3 length is 13 residues. Here the CDR3 DNA reads TGTGCCAGCAGTTCCTCGACAGGGGGGATCCAGTACTTC. Protein product: CASSSSTGGIQYF.

The J gene is TRBJ2-7, the V gene TRBV7-2; 10 nucleotides align to TRBD2. The length of the CDR3 is 15 residues. J gave up 3 bases and V 6 bases, and 8 bases lay outside the gene matches. Germline CDR1 reads SGHTA; CDR2 reads FQGNSA. CDR3 loop: CASRQTLAGDYEQYF. The CDR3 region has the DNA TGTGCCAGCAGGCAGACCCTAGCGGGGGACTACGAGCAGTACTTC.

This clone was seen a single time. The chain links TRBV29-1 to TRBJ1-5; D call uncertain. The CDR3 spans 13 residues. CDR1 and CDR2 (germline): SQVTM, ANQGSEA. Trimming left V 4 bases short and J 0 bases short, with 7 bases between. The CDR3 region is CSVGENSNQPQHF. DNA of the CDR3: TGCAGCGTTGGTGAGAATAGCAATCAGCCCCAGCATTTT. Drawing the rest from reference TRBV29-1 and TRBJ1-5, the complete variable domain is SAVISQKPSRDICQRGTSLTIQCQVDSQVTMMFWYRQQPGQSLTLIATANQGSEATYESGFVIDKFPISRPNLTFSTLTVSNMSPEDSSIYLCSVGENSNQPQHFGDGTRLSIL.

The chain has TRBV5-1 and TRBJ2-5; possible D gene TRBD1, 5 bases. Deletions cut 0 bases from V and 1 base from J, with 13 bases between. From germline, CDR1 is SGHRS and CDR2 YFSETQ. The CDR3 loop spans 16 amino acids. The DNA for the CDR3 is TGCGCCAGCAGCTTGGCCCTCACAGGTGTCCAAGAGACCCAGTACTTC. Residues: CASSLALTGVQETQYF.

The chain uses TRBV6-6 and TRBJ2-3, with 8 bases identical to TRBD2. J lost 5 bases, V lost 2 bases, and 6 bases had no gene match. Germline CDR1 reads MNHNY; CDR2 reads SVGAGI (reference sequence). This CDR3 is 15 amino acids long. Here the CDR3 DNA reads TGTGCCAGCAGTTACCGACTTAGCGGGGAAGATACGCAGTATTTT. This gives the protein CASSYRLSGEDTQYF.

This chain joins TRBV11-2 and TRBJ2-7; D possibly corresponds to TRBD2 (5 bases). Germline values: CDR1 SGHAT, CDR2 FQNNGV. This CDR3 contains 14 residues. Trimming shortened V by 6 bases and J by 3 bases, and 15 bases separated the two germline ends. For the CDR3, the DNA is TGTGCCAGCAGTTTGGGAGAGGGTTTCTACGAGCAGTACTTC. The encoded protein is CASSLGEGFYEQYF.

The chain's CDR3 is CASKLGTGNTIYF. CDR3 coding DNA: TGTGCCAGCAAATTAGGGACAGGAAACACCATATATTTT. The rearrangement uses TRBV6-1 and TRBJ1-3, with a possible D match to TRBD1 (6 bases). V was cut by 7 bases and J by 4 bases, with 11 bases left in between. This CDR3 region has 13 residues. The germline CDR1 and CDR2 sequences are MNHNS and SASEGT.

This chain uses TRBV2 with TRBJ1-6; D is possibly TRBD1 (5 bases). The CDR3 extends over 13 amino acids. V shed 9 bases and J shed 10 bases, with 16 bases lying between them. CDR1 and CDR2 from the germline V gene are SNHLY and FYNNEI. CDR3 residues: CASSGRRESPLHF. The CDR3 DNA is TGTGCCAGTTCGGGACGGCGGGAGTCACCCCTCCACTTT.